The source of this T cell receptor (beta chain) is a study of T cell repertoires in cytomegalovirus infection. Background on the study: Both CMV infection and a matching HLA type were indicated by public TCR beta signatures. General study findings and limits: The cumulative frequency of public TCR beta families distinguished individuals who carried CMV together with the relevant HLA. Across the ex vivo response, the dominant clonotypes were HLA-C-restricted CMV-specific TCR beta clonotypes.

Germline CDR1 SGHTA, CDR2 FQGNSA. V dropped 2 bases and J dropped 1 base, with 12 bases sitting between them. The CDR3 runs to 15 residues. TCRdb used MiXCR to reprocess the reads, holding one entry per CDR3 protein. The table records about 140,000 distinct CDR3 sequences, under 8% of them present only once. A word on this clonotype: Its target is unknown.

This TCR came from a human donor in good health (CMV status not recorded). Some clones in this sample may be carry-over from other donors' samples. The rearrangement uses TRBV7-2 and TRBJ2-7; D possibly corresponds to TRBD2 (7 bases). Material for sequencing was PBMCs. Here the CDR3 DNA reads TGTGCCAGCAGCTTATTGGGGGGGCCATCCTACGAGCAGTACTTC. Protein: CASSLLGGPSYEQYF.